This T cell receptor (beta chain) originates from a study of cytomegalovirus exposure and HLA in healthy donors. Findings of the study overall: Approximately 17,000 TCR beta sequences were associated with HLA alleles at 0.05 false discovery rate in a later analysis. CMV serostatus was the sole immune exposure data available. The study put 150 to 200 TCR beta chains on its list as cytomegalovirus-associated. Sequencing likely generated an artifact that appeared as a cluster of highly shared sequence variants.

CDR3 length: 14 amino acids. PCR primers comprised 60 Vbeta and 13 Jbeta primers. Here immunoSEQ multiplex PCR was the method, and the copy in TCRdb shows in-frame clones only, minus some. The table includes roughly 200,000 clones, 76% detected once. This clone was picked up a small number of times. What it binds is not known. This clonotype was sampled from a young man in good health and CMV-seronegative. Sequenced: PBMCs. The rearrangement uses TRBV12-2 and TRBJ1-3; TRBD1 was called by the table and not checked on the DNA. TRBV12-2 is labeled a pseudogene. The CDR3 DNA reads TGTGCAAGTCGCTTAACAGGGTCTGGAAACACCATATATTTT. Protein sequence: CASRLTGSGNTIYF.